What follows are 8 T cell receptor beta chains derived from one specimen sequenced in a study of blood T cell repertoires in COVID-19. Measured with immunoSEQ multiplex PCR; TCRdb has only the in-frame clones, and not every one. This sample carries 35,000 to 40,000 clones, approximately 90% of them seen once, and the ten largest clones take roughly 7.1%. The sequencing input was peripheral blood. The receptors were gathered from a human donor in a cohort sampled during active COVID-19.

V is TRBV27 and J is TRBJ2-3; tentative D call: TRBD2 (5 bases). Germline V CDR1 and CDR2: MNHEY, SMNVEV (reference sequence). The CDR3 consists of 12 residues. V was pared by 6 bases and J by 4 bases, with 8 bases between. The CDR3: CASRTGADTQYF. CDR3 DNA: TGTGCCAGCAGGACCGGGGCAGATACGCAGTATTTT.

The J gene is TRBJ2-7, the V gene TRBV29-1, with TRBD1 matching 10 bases. The junction had 11 bases not matched to a gene; V was cut back by 7 bases and J by 5 bases. CDR3 size: 14 residues. Germline loops: CDR1 SQVTM, CDR2 ANQGSEA. The CDR3 loop is CSAKPGQGIHEQYF. CDR3 in DNA: TGCAGCGCTAAACCGGGACAGGGGATCCACGAGCAGTACTTC.

V usage is TRBV5-1 and J usage is TRBJ1-5; a weak D match, TRBD1 (6 bases). The CDR3 length is 15 residues. CDR1 SGHRS and CDR2 YFSETQ come from the germline V gene. Trimming removed 4 bases from V and 4 bases from J, with 15 bases in between. CDR3 loop: CASSPTGLPNQPQHF. The CDR3 coding sequence is TGCGCCAGCAGCCCAACAGGGTTGCCTAATCAGCCCCAGCATTTT. Using reference TRBV5-1 and TRBJ1-5 for the parts outside the CDR3, the full variable domain is KAGVTQTPRYLIKTRGQQVTLSCSPISGHRSVSWYQQTPGQGLQFLFEYFSETQRNKGNFPGRFSGRQFSNSRSEMNVSTLELGDSALYLCASSPTGLPNQPQHFGDGTRLSIL.

The CDR3 DNA reads TGCGCCAGCAGCTTGGTTCAGGGGGCCACCGGGGAGCTGTTTTTT. Protein product: CASSLVQGATGELFF. The chain couples TRBV5-1 to TRBJ2-2; 8 bases map to TRBD1. J was trimmed by 4 bases and V by 0 bases; bases with no gene match: 2. Germline CDR1 SGHRS, CDR2 YFSETQ. The CDR3 extends over 15 amino acids.

The rearrangement uses TRBV28 and TRBJ2-1, with 7 bases aligning to TRBD1. CDR1 and CDR2 (germline): MDHEN, SYDVKM. Trimming at V came to 2 bases and at J to 0 bases, leaving 4 bases not matched to a gene. The CDR3 consists of 16 residues. CDR3: CASSLATGSSYNEQFF. The CDR3 nucleotides are TGTGCCAGCAGTTTAGCGACAGGGAGCTCCTACAATGAGCAGTTCTTC. The full variable domain, with the rest looked up from reference TRBV28 and TRBJ2-1, is DVKVTQSSRYLVKRTGEKVFLECVQDMDHENMFWYRQDPGLGLRLIYFSYDVKMKEKGDIPEGYSVSREKKERFSLILESASTNQTSMYLCASSLATGSSYNEQFFGPGTRLTVL.

The gene calls are TRBV7-2 and TRBJ2-1; no reliable D call. V shed 5 bases and J shed 7 bases, with 6 bases lying between them. CDR1 is SGHTA and CDR2 is FQGNSA in the germline V gene. The CDR3 has 11 residues. The CDR3 coding sequence is TGTGCCAGCAGCCGGTGGAATGAGCAGTTCTTC. Its protein product is CASSRWNEQFF.

This chain uses TRBV3-1 (or the pseudogene TRBV3-2) with TRBJ1-6, with D unclear. CDR3 length equals 14 residues. Trimming stripped 7 bases from V and 4 bases from J, with 11 bases between. Germline V gene lookup returns CDR1 LGHDT and CDR2 YNNKEL (reference sequence). Here the CDR3 reads CASKEGYYNSPLHF. In nucleotides, the CDR3 is TGTGCCAGCAAGGAGGGCTATTATAATTCACCCCTCCACTTT.

The chain recombines TRBV5-1 with TRBJ2-3, with D perhaps matching TRBD2 (6 bases). The CDR3 runs 16 residues. Trimming took 0 bases from V and 5 from J, leaving 16 bases between them. Looked up from germline, CDR1 is SGHRS and CDR2 is YFSETQ. The CDR3 DNA is TGCGCCAGCAGCTTGGCCCGGACGAGGGAGGTAGATACGCAGTATTTT. As protein: CASSLARTREVDTQYF.